This is a list of T cell receptor beta chains from one sample in a study of shared clonotypes between healthy human individuals. TCRdb's copy holds only in-frame clones and misses some; the assay was immunoSEQ multiplex PCR. The sample has a few million clones, around 94% seen once; the top ten hold 0.14%. The sequenced sample was naive CD4+ T cells sorted from blood. The receptors shown here come from a man aged 18 to 29 in good health. Both conserved end residues are part of each CDR3. The order of the fields is clone size, J gene, V gene, D gene, CDR3 protein, CDR3 DNA. D genes are given only for firm matches. A clone size is listed for some rows: how often the clone was seen (once, few, many), or a class if it is expanded.

. TRBJ2-1 TRBV5-1 . CASSLSGENEQFF TGCGCCAGCAGCTTGTCAGGGGAGAATGAGCAGTTCTTC
. TRBJ2-3 TRBV1 . CTSSQVTGTSGGLVDTQYF TGCACCAGCAGCCAAGTAACCGGGACTAGCGGGGGGCTGGTAGATACGCAGTATTTT
. TRBJ2-1 TRBV11-1 . CASSMWGTKPHEQFF TGTGCCAGCAGCATGTGGGGGACAAAGCCCCATGAGCAGTTCTTC
. TRBJ1-2 TRBV27 TRBD1 CASSPGQGVGYGYTF TGTGCCAGCAGTCCGGGACAGGGAGTTGGCTATGGCTACACCTTC
. TRBJ1-3 TRBV30 TRBD1 CAWSVLRGREGNTIYF TGTGCCTGGAGTGTATTGAGGGGGCGCGAAGGAAACACCATATATTTT
. TRBJ2-2 TRBV4-3 . CASSKVASGSGTGELFF TGCGCCAGCAGCAAAGTGGCTTCGGGATCGGGCACCGGGGAGCTGTTTTTT
. TRBJ1-3 TRBV4-2 . CASSQEGRASGNTIYF TGTGCCAGCAGCCAAGAGGGGAGGGCATCTGGAAACACCATATATTTT
. TRBJ2-5 TRBV10-3 . CAISPAGGETQYF TGTGCCATCAGCCCGGCTGGGGGAGAGACCCAGTACTTC
once TRBJ2-5 TRBV5-6 TRBD1 CASSHRQGPWETQYF TGTGCCAGCAGCCACAGACAGGGCCCCTGGGAGACCCAGTACTTC
. TRBJ2-7 TRBV10-3 . CAISEHDSYEQYF TGTGCCATCAGTGAGCACGACTCCTACGAGCAGTACTTC
. TRBJ1-2 TRBV6-5 . CASRGSGGNYGYTF TGTGCCAGCAGGGGGTCCGGGGGAAACTATGGCTACACCTTC
. TRBJ2-3 TRBV29-1 . CSVKGDLPPTDTQYF TGCAGCGTGAAGGGGGACTTGCCACCCACAGATACGCAGTATTTT
. TRBJ2-7 TRBV27 TRBD2 CASSRAGGGYEQYF TGTGCCAGCAGCCGAGCGGGAGGGGGGTACGAGCAGTACTTC
. TRBJ2-5 TRBV10-3 . CAISESTRIETQYF TGTGCCATCAGTGAGTCTACTAGAATCGAGACCCAGTACTTC
. TRBJ1-1 TRBV12-5 . CASGPDTLNTEAFF TGTGCTAGTGGCCCCGACACCCTGAACACTGAAGCTTTCTTT
once TRBJ2-7 TRBV6-6 . CASSPAHRVFYEQYF TGTGCCAGCAGTCCGGCTCACCGGGTCTTCTACGAGCAGTACTTC
. TRBJ1-6 TRBV6-1 . CASSSTGGSPLHF TGTGCCAGCAGTTCTACCGGAGGATCACCCCTCCACTTT
. TRBJ1-2 TRBV5-6 . CASSPDKRGYGYTF TGTGCCAGCAGCCCGGACAAACGCGGCTATGGCTACACCTTC
once TRBJ2-2 TRBV6-5 TRBD2 CASSSGGNTGELFF TGTGCCAGCAGTTCGGGGGGTAACACCGGGGAGCTGTTTTTT
few TRBJ2-7 TRBV18 TRBD2 CASSRAGGSYEQYF TGTGCCAGCTCACGGGCGGGAGGTTCCTACGAGCAGTACTTC
. TRBJ2-1 TRBV5-1 TRBD2 CASSPWTSGRNEQFF TGCGCCAGCAGCCCGTGGACTAGCGGGAGAAATGAGCAGTTCTTC
once TRBJ1-1 TRBV4-3 . CASSRADGTEAFF TGCGCCAGCAGCCGTGCAGACGGCACCGAAGCTTTCTTT
. TRBJ1-4 TRBV19 . CASSETNTGTLFF TGTGCCAGTAGTGAGACTAACACGGGGACACTGTTTTTT
. TRBJ2-5 TRBV7-9 . CAIWGYQETQYF TGTGCCATTTGGGGGTACCAAGAGACCCAGTACTTC
. TRBJ2-1 TRBV7-2 TRBD1 CASSLIRQGQFF TGTGCCAGCAGCTTAATCCGACAGGGGCAGTTCTTC
. TRBJ2-3 TRBV5-1 TRBD2 CASSIAGVADTQYF TGCGCCAGCAGCATAGCGGGAGTCGCAGATACGCAGTATTTT
. TRBJ2-2 TRBV28 TRBD1 CASGIPGQGTGELFF TGTGCCAGCGGGATACCGGGACAGGGGACCGGGGAGCTGTTTTTT
. TRBJ1-1 TRBV25-1 . CASREVESLNTEAFF TGTGCCAGCAGGGAGGTAGAGAGTCTTAACACTGAAGCTTTCTTT
few TRBJ1-2 TRBV30 . CAWSWDTYYGYTF TGTGCCTGGAGCTGGGACACTTACTATGGCTACACCTTC
. TRBJ2-4 TRBV27 TRBD2 CASHSLGEGVKNIQYF TGTGCCAGCCACTCGTTAGGGGAGGGAGTCAAAAACATTCAGTACTTC
. TRBJ2-1 TRBV6-1 TRBD2 CATSAGSGDYNEQFF TGTGCCACCTCGGCGGGTAGCGGGGATTACAATGAGCAGTTCTTC
once TRBJ2-2 TRBV7-6 TRBD2 CASSGAGGPQRTGELFF TGTGCCAGCAGCGGGGCGGGGGGCCCCCAGAGAACCGGGGAGCTGTTTTTT
once TRBJ2-2 TRBV5-1 TRBD2 CASSPTLGSGENTGELFF TGCGCCAGCAGCCCAACCCTAGGGAGCGGGGAGAACACCGGGGAGCTGTTTTTT
. TRBJ1-1 TRBV27 . CASSLSGVINTEAFF TGTGCCAGCAGTTTATCAGGGGTAATAAACACTGAAGCTTTCTTT
. TRBJ2-7 TRBV10-3 . CAILQGFGYEQYF TGTGCCATCCTTCAGGGATTTGGATACGAGCAGTACTTC
. TRBJ2-1 TRBV5-1 TRBD2 CASSRGAGANEQFF TGCGCCAGCAGCCGGGGAGCGGGAGCGAATGAGCAGTTCTTC
. TRBJ1-6 TRBV11-2 . CASSFINSPLHF TGTGCCAGCAGCTTCATTAATTCACCCCTCCACTTT
. TRBJ2-7 TRBV7-2 . CASSYYMWDYEQYF TGTGCCAGCAGCTATTATATGTGGGACTACGAGCAGTACTTC
. TRBJ2-1 TRBV7-9 TRBD1 CASSHDRGGYNEQFF TGTGCCAGCAGCCACGACAGGGGAGGTTACAATGAGCAGTTCTTC
. TRBJ1-5 TRBV6-1 TRBD1 CASSVGQVHQPQHF TGTGCCAGCAGCGTGGGACAGGTGCATCAGCCCCAGCATTTT
. TRBJ2-2 TRBV19 . CASSSRQEELFF TGTGCCAGTAGTAGTCGACAAGAGGAGCTGTTTTTT
few TRBJ1-6 TRBV30 TRBD1 CAWNRGKSSPLHF TGTGCCTGGAACAGGGGCAAGAGTTCACCCCTCCACTTT
. TRBJ2-1 TRBV7-3 . CASSPGPYNEQFF TGTGCCAGCAGCCCGGGGCCCTATAATGAGCAGTTCTTC
. TRBJ1-6 TRBV13 . CASSLTRRGSHSPLHF TGTGCCAGCAGCTTAACTCGTCGCGGTTCTCATTCACCCCTCCACTTT
. TRBJ2-7 TRBV5-1 TRBD2 CASSLSTGTTYEQYF TGCGCCAGCAGCTTGAGCACCGGGACTACCTACGAGCAGTACTTC
. TRBJ1-4 TRBV6-6 . CASSLGGKLFF TGTGCCAGCAGCCTGGGCGGAAAACTGTTTTTT
. TRBJ1-5 TRBV7-4 . CASSFDLVGQPQHF TGTGCCAGCAGCTTCGACCTGGTAGGGCAGCCCCAGCATTTT
. TRBJ2-5 TRBV11-2 TRBD2 CASSLTSGAVETQYF TGTGCCAGCAGCTTAACTAGCGGAGCAGTGGAGACCCAGTACTTC
. TRBJ1-1 TRBV7-2 . CASSDGTGNTEAFF TGTGCCAGCAGCGATGGGACGGGAAACACTGAAGCTTTCTTT
. TRBJ2-3 TRBV18 TRBD2 CASSRDSGRAGDTQYF TGTGCCAGCTCACGGGATAGCGGGAGGGCCGGAGATACGCAGTATTTT
. TRBJ1-1 TRBV7-8 TRBD1 CASSLGTTGVRNTEAFF TGTGCCAGCAGCTTAGGGACGACAGGGGTGAGGAACACTGAAGCTTTCTTT
. TRBJ2-7 TRBV19 . CASGKQENYEQYF TGTGCCAGTGGAAAACAGGAGAACTACGAGCAGTACTTC
. TRBJ1-5 TRBV9 . CASETFRGVRNQPQHF TGTGCCAGCGAAACATTCAGAGGGGTTAGAAATCAGCCCCAGCATTTT
few TRBJ2-2 TRBV18 . CASSPSLGELFF TGTGCCAGCTCCCCATCACTCGGGGAGCTGTTTTTT
. TRBJ2-1 TRBV28 . CASTRAVYNEQFF TGTGCCAGCACCAGGGCAGTATACAATGAGCAGTTCTTC
once TRBJ2-5 TRBV5-1 . CASSALSLGAGGSIETQYF TGCGCCAGCAGCGCTTTAAGTCTTGGGGCGGGTGGCTCGATTGAGACCCAGTACTTC
. TRBJ2-3 TRBV19 . CASSTYTGRSSTDTQYF TGTGCCAGTAGTACCTACACGGGCCGAAGTAGCACAGATACGCAGTATTTT
. TRBJ1-3 TRBV4-1 TRBD1 CASSQPRQGRGNTIYF TGCGCCAGCAGCCAGCCCCGACAGGGTCGAGGAAACACCATATATTTT
. TRBJ1-6 TRBV5-6 . CASSLWELNSPLHF TGTGCCAGCAGCCTCTGGGAACTTAATTCACCCCTCCACTTT
. TRBJ1-6 TRBV5-1 TRBD1 CASSLADRGQSPLHF TGCGCCAGCAGCTTGGCAGACAGGGGGCAATCACCCCTCCACTTT